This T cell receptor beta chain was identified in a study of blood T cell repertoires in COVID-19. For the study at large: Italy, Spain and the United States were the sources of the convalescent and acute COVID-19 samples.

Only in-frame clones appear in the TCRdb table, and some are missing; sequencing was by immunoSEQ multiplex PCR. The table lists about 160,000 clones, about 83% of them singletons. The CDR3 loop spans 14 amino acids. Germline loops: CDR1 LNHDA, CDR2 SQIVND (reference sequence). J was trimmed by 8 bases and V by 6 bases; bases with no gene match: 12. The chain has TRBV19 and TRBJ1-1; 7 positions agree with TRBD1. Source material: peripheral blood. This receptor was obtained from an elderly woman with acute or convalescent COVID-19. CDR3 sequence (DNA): TGTGCCAGTAGCTTTATGACAGGGAAAAAGGAAGCTTTCTTT. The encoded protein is CASSFMTGKKEAFF. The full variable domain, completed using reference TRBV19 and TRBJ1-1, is DGGITQSPKYLFRKEGQNVTLSCEQNLNHDAMYWYRQDPGQGLRLIYYSQIVNDFQKGDIAEGYSVSREKKESFPLTVTSAQKNPTAFYLCASSFMTGKKEAFFGQGTRLTVV.